These 27 T cell receptor beta chains came from one sample sequenced in a study of blood T cell repertoires in COVID-19. Sequencing used immunoSEQ multiplex PCR; TCRdb keeps in-frame clones, though not all of them. The data show some 300,000 clones, around 92% seen once. The sequenced sample was PBMCs or T cells enriched from blood (not recorded which). The receptors derive from a woman aged 25-40 years who had recovered from COVID-19.

This clone was seen more than once but under ten times. The V call is TRBV19, the J call TRBJ1-1; D unclear. CDR1 and CDR2 from the germline V gene are LNHDA and SQIVND (reference sequence). The CDR3 contains 15 residues. Trimming pared 7 bases from V and 2 bases from J, leaving 17 bases between. In nucleotides, the CDR3 is TGTGCCAGTATTGATGTGTGGCAAATCAACACTGAAGCTTTCTTT. Translation: CASIDVWQINTEAFF.

The chain couples TRBV6-4 to TRBJ2-5; 10 nucleotides agree with TRBD2. The CDR3 totals 15 residues. Per germline, CDR1 MRHNA and CDR2 SNTAGT. V trimming: 3 bases; J trimming: 4 bases; junction bases outside the gene matches: 5. CDR3 protein: CASSELAGEGETQYF. The DNA for the CDR3 is TGTGCCAGCAGTGAGCTAGCGGGAGAGGGAGAGACCCAGTACTTC.

V usage is TRBV5-1 and J usage is TRBJ2-3; 8 positions match TRBD2. The CDR3 is 16 residues long. CDR1 SGHRS and CDR2 YFSETQ come from the germline V gene. V lost 4 bases, J lost 7 bases, and 14 bases stayed unmatched. CDR3 DNA: TGCGCCAGCAGCCCAAATTCGGGACTAGGTGAAAATACGCAGTATTTT. Encoded protein: CASSPNSGLGENTQYF. Full variable domain (missing parts from reference TRBV5-1 and TRBJ2-3): KAGVTQTPRYLIKTRGQQVTLSCSPISGHRSVSWYQQTPGQGLQFLFEYFSETQRNKGNFPGRFSGRQFSNSRSEMNVSTLELGDSALYLCASSPNSGLGENTQYFGPGTRLTVL.

The V gene is TRBV19, the J gene TRBJ2-2; tentative D call: TRBD2 (7 bases). The length of the CDR3 is 18 residues. V was cut by 2 bases and J by 3 bases, with 19 bases left in between. In germline, CDR1 is LNHDA, CDR2 SQIVND (reference sequence). The CDR3, as DNA: TGTGCCAGTAGTATAAATATCTGGGGGCTAGCGGACACCGGGGAGCTGTTTTTT. Its translation is CASSINIWGLADTGELFF.

A word on this clone: Other DNA variants within this sample encode the same CDR3. The CDR3 DNA sequence: TGTGCCAGCTCACCACCGTCGGTATCTGGAAACACCATATATTTT. As protein: CASSPPSVSGNTIYF. The chain recombines TRBV18 with TRBJ1-3; no firm D call. The CDR3 has 15 residues. Germline loops: CDR1 KGHSH, CDR2 LQKENI. V dropped 0 bases and J dropped 1 base, with 7 bases sitting between them.

The genes are TRBV18 and TRBJ2-1; 7 bases line up with TRBD1. V lost 3 bases and J lost 2; bases outside the gene matches: 10. Germline assignment: CDR1 KGHSH and CDR2 LQKENI. The CDR3 has 17 amino acids. CDR3 coding DNA: TGTGCCAGCTCACCTTATCCCACAGGGGACGCCTACAATGAGCAGTTCTTC. Residues: CASSPYPTGDAYNEQFF.

The chain is built from TRBV20-1 and TRBJ2-3; 9 nucleotides align to TRBD1. The CDR3 loop spans 13 amino acids. With V trimmed by 3 bases and J by 7 bases, 5 bases remained unmatched. The germline CDR1 and CDR2 sequences are DFQATT and SNEGSKA (reference sequence). As DNA, the CDR3 is TGCAGTGCTAGTCCTGACAGGGGGTATACGCAGTATTTT. This encodes CSASPDRGYTQYF.

The chain carries TRBV18 and TRBJ1-2; the match to TRBD1 covers 7 bases. After removal of 6 bases from V and 4 bases from J, the junction contained 11 bases not matched to a gene. The CDR3 spans 15 residues. Looked up from germline, CDR1 is KGHSH and CDR2 is LQKENI. The CDR3 loop reads CASSRGTARGYGYTF. The CDR3 DNA is TGTGCCAGCTCGCGAGGGACAGCAAGGGGCTATGGCTACACCTTC.

This clone has more than one count but fewer than ten. The chain recombines TRBV4-1 with TRBJ1-5; TRBD1 agrees at 7 bases. The CDR3 sequence is 16 residues long. With V trimmed by 4 bases and J by 5 bases, 11 bases remained unmatched. Per the germline V gene, CDR1 is MGHRA and CDR2 is YSYEKL. The CDR3: CASSLETGLRYQPQHF. The CDR3 DNA sequence: TGCGCCAGCAGCCTGGAGACAGGGTTAAGGTATCAGCCCCAGCATTTT.

The chain uses TRBV13 and TRBJ1-1; unclear D gene. Trimming pared 4 bases from V and 1 base from J, leaving 19 bases between. The germline gives CDR1 PRHDT, CDR2 FYEKMQ (reference sequence). The CDR3 runs to 17 residues. The CDR3 sequence: CASSSPPQNLRNTEAFF. CDR3 coding DNA: TGTGCCAGCAGCTCTCCGCCCCAAAACCTCAGGAACACTGAAGCTTTCTTT.

The chain has TRBV27 and TRBJ2-1; D ambiguous. V was trimmed by 6 bases and J by 9 bases, leaving 15 bases between them. In germline, CDR1 is MNHEY, CDR2 SMNVEV (reference sequence). This CDR3 region has 13 residues. The CDR3 protein is CASSLSSVSEQFF. The CDR3 DNA follows: TGTGCCAGCAGCCTCTCATCGGTGAGTGAGCAGTTCTTC.

The genes are TRBV2 and TRBJ2-7; D perhaps matches TRBD2 (5 bases). There are 16 residues in the CDR3. From germline, CDR1 is SNHLY and CDR2 FYNNEI. V was clipped by 0 bases and J by 2 bases, with 14 bases between them. The CDR3 loop reads CASSEALGAAPYEQYF. As DNA, the CDR3 is TGTGCCAGCAGTGAAGCGCTTGGAGCGGCCCCCTACGAGCAGTACTTC.

This chain uses TRBV19 with TRBJ2-1; 7 bases match TRBD2. The CDR3 is 17 amino acids. Germline CDR1 and CDR2: LNHDA and SQIVND (reference sequence). With V trimmed by 1 base and J by 8 bases, 14 bases remained unmatched. CDR3 amino acids: CASSIGRWRRERDEQFF. The CDR3 DNA is TGTGCCAGTAGTATAGGACGGTGGCGGCGGGAGAGGGATGAGCAGTTCTTC.

This chain connects TRBV20-1 to TRBJ1-2; 8 bases align to TRBD1. The CDR3 is 11 residues long. V lost 6 bases and J lost 8; bases outside the gene matches: 5. The germline gives CDR1 DFQATT, CDR2 SNEGSKA (reference sequence). The CDR3 DNA reads TGCAGTGCCAAGACAGGGGAAGGCTACACCTTC. It translates to CSAKTGEGYTF.

The chain links TRBV5-1 to TRBJ2-1, with 7 bases identical to TRBD1. The CDR3 contains 13 residues. With V trimmed by 2 bases and J by 15 bases, 11 bases remained unmatched. The germline CDR1 and CDR2 sequences are SGHRS and YFSETQ. CDR3 DNA sequence: TGCGCCAGCAGCTTTGATCCCGACAGGGTGTCGTTCTTC. It is translated as CASSFDPDRVSFF.

The chain combines TRBV10-2 with TRBJ2-1; D perhaps matches TRBD2 (6 bases). There are 15 residues in the CDR3. Looked up from germline, CDR1 is WSHSY and CDR2 is SAAADI. Trimming removed 3 bases from V and 8 bases from J, with 17 bases in between. CDR3 sequence reads: CASSDPPGVVDEQFF. The CDR3 DNA is TGCGCCAGCAGTGATCCTCCGGGAGTGGTGGATGAGCAGTTCTTC.

This clone has only one observation. The chain joins TRBV9 to TRBJ2-1, with 10 bases identical to TRBD2. From germline, CDR1 is SGDLS and CDR2 YYNGEE. The trim removed 0 bases at V and 6 bases at J, leaving 15 bases unmatched. The CDR3 covers 19 residues. CDR3 coding DNA: TGTGCCAGCAGCGTAGGCCCTAGCGGGAGTAGTATCGACCTCAATGAGCAGTTCTTC. Its translation is CASSVGPSGSSIDLNEQFF.

The chain has TRBV5-8 and TRBJ1-4, with D tentatively TRBD1 (5 bases). The CDR3 loop spans 12 amino acids. Germline lookup yields CDR1 SGHTS and CDR2 YDEGEE. V was clipped by 0 bases and J by 16 bases, with 13 bases between them. This CDR3 reads CASSLVTANPFF. The DNA for the CDR3 is TGTGCCAGCAGCTTGGTGACAGCGAATCCGTTTTTT.

The CDR3 loop is CASSADRDSYEQYF. The CDR3 region has the DNA TGTGCCAGTAGTGCGGACAGGGATTCCTACGAGCAGTACTTC. The chain is built from TRBV19 and TRBJ2-7, with 8 bases fitting TRBD1. There are 14 residues in the CDR3. Looked up from germline, CDR1 is LNHDA and CDR2 is SQIVND (reference sequence). Losses at the gene ends were 5 bases for V and 1 base for J; bases not matched to a gene: 4.

This chain uses TRBV18 with TRBJ1-4, with TRBD1 matching over 7 bases. Germline CDR1 KGHSH, CDR2 LQKENI. With 3 bases clipped from V and 11 bases from J, the junction kept 6 bases outside the gene matches. CDR3 length: 13 residues. DNA of the CDR3: TGTGCCAGCTCACCTTACGACAGGGATAAACTGTTTTTT. Its protein product is CASSPYDRDKLFF.

The J gene is TRBJ2-3, the V gene TRBV3-1 (or the pseudogene TRBV3-2), with TRBD2 as a possible D gene (5 bases). Germline V gives CDR1 LGHDT, CDR2 YNNKEL (reference sequence). The length of the CDR3 is 16 residues. Trimming removed 0 bases from V and 3 bases from J, with 13 bases in between. CDR3 residues: CASSQDWAGRTDTQYF. CDR3 nucleotide sequence: TGTGCCAGCAGCCAAGATTGGGCGGGTCGTACAGATACGCAGTATTTT.

J is TRBJ1-1 and V is TRBV5-1, with 11 bases matching TRBD1. Germline-derived CDR1 and CDR2 are SGHRS and YFSETQ. V lost 2 bases to trimming and J lost 2 bases; unmatched junction nucleotides: 2. The CDR3 is made up of 15 amino acids. The CDR3 nucleotides are TGCGCCAGCAGCTTCAGGACAGGGGGCAACACTGAAGCTTTCTTT. Protein sequence: CASSFRTGGNTEAFF.

This sequence joins TRBV4-2 and TRBJ2-1, with D uncertain. Germline V gene data show CDR1 as LGHNA and CDR2 as YNFKEQ. The V end lost 1 base, the J end lost 8 bases, and 18 bases lay between the germline ends. This CDR3 is built from 16 residues. This chain's CDR3 is CASSQGRLASVYEQFF. The CDR3 DNA follows: TGTGCCAGCAGCCAAGGTCGCCTTGCGAGTGTATATGAGCAGTTCTTC.

The chain links TRBV10-3 to TRBJ2-7, with TRBD1 matching over 9 bases. J was trimmed by 3 bases and V by 0 bases; bases with no gene match: 6. CDR1 is ENHRY, CDR2 SYGVKD, per germline. The CDR3 has 16 residues. CDR3 amino acids: CAISESPMGQGYEQYF. DNA of the CDR3: TGTGCCATCAGTGAGTCTCCCATGGGACAGGGCTACGAGCAGTACTTC.

V gene TRBV5-8 combines with J gene TRBJ2-7; D is perhaps TRBD2 (6 bases). Germline CDR1 SGHTS, CDR2 YDEGEE. Trimming took 2 bases from V and 3 from J, leaving 15 bases between them. This CDR3 has 15 residues. CDR3 sequence: CASSLKGGTYYEQYF. DNA for the CDR3: TGTGCCAGCAGCTTAAAGGGTGGGACTTACTACGAGCAGTACTTC.

J is TRBJ2-1 and V is TRBV6-5; TRBD2 matches 7 bases. CDR3 length equals 14 residues. Losses at the gene ends were 10 bases for V and 6 bases for J; bases not matched to a gene: 12. Germline V gene data show CDR1 as MNHEY and CDR2 as SVGAGI. CDR3 in amino acids: CATRVGGGANEQFF. For the CDR3, the DNA is TGTGCCACCCGAGTTGGGGGGGGAGCCAATGAGCAGTTCTTC.

The rearrangement uses TRBV5-5 and TRBJ2-7; 7 bases fit TRBD1. Germline V gene data show CDR1 as SGHKS and CDR2 as YYEKEE (reference sequence). The CDR3 is 14 amino acids. The ends lost 3 bases at V and 2 bases at J; junction bases unmatched: 5. The CDR3 nucleotides read TGTGCCAGCAGCTACTCACAGGGGACCTACGAGCAGTACTTC. Its protein is CASSYSQGTYEQYF.